This is a list of T cell receptor beta chains from one sample in a study of T-cell memory formation after mild COVID-19. TCRdb fed the 5' RACE reads into MiXCR, producing one record per CDR3 protein. The data hold approximately 340,000 distinct CDR3 sequences, with around 13% observed a single time. The sample was PBMCs or a T cell subset sorted from them (not recorded which). The receptors come from a man aged 18 to 29 who had mild COVID-19 (a few samples of this study predate the infection). Cell type and time point are not known. The CDR3 runs from the conserved cysteine through the conserved F or W. Each record gives: D gene, J gene, V gene, CDR3 protein. The D gene is left open where the match is weak.

D gene: -; J gene: TRBJ1-1; V gene: TRBV5-1; CDR3 protein: CASSSDTGLHVEAFF
D gene: -; J gene: TRBJ2-1; V gene: TRBV20-1; CDR3 protein: CSAKLGTSEQFF
D gene: TRBD1; J gene: TRBJ2-2; V gene: TRBV7-9; CDR3 protein: CASSGGQGNTGELFF
D gene: -; J gene: TRBJ1-5; V gene: TRBV9; CDR3 protein: CASSVGQNQPQHF
D gene: TRBD2; J gene: TRBJ2-3; V gene: TRBV5-1; CDR3 protein: CASRPGTSGSTDTQYF
D gene: TRBD1; J gene: TRBJ1-2; V gene: TRBV5-6; CDR3 protein: CASSWGQTTLQYDGYTF
D gene: -; J gene: TRBJ1-1; V gene: TRBV7-3; CDR3 protein: CASSPYIPQGMNTEAFF
D gene: -; J gene: TRBJ2-5; V gene: TRBV7-7; CDR3 protein: CASSPGHQETQYF
D gene: -; J gene: TRBJ1-1; V gene: TRBV5-6; CDR3 protein: CASTPGGGRWTEALF
D gene: -; J gene: TRBJ2-5; V gene: TRBV7-2; CDR3 protein: CASSLALHGRGTQYF
D gene: -; J gene: TRBJ2-2; V gene: TRBV6-5; CDR3 protein: CASSRGEGAVELFF
D gene: TRBD1; J gene: TRBJ2-2; V gene: TRBV7-2; CDR3 protein: CASSLMGQANTGELFF
D gene: -; J gene: TRBJ1-5; V gene: TRBV3-1; CDR3 protein: CASSQDTGLNQPQHF
D gene: TRBD1; J gene: TRBJ2-5; V gene: TRBV7-9; CDR3 protein: CASSRGQPSETQYF
D gene: -; J gene: TRBJ1-2; V gene: TRBV27; CDR3 protein: CASSLGEIDYGYTF
D gene: -; J gene: TRBJ2-3; V gene: TRBV5-4; CDR3 protein: CASRSKISTDTQYF
D gene: -; J gene: TRBJ2-4; V gene: TRBV5-5; CDR3 protein: CASSASPGHRGHIQYF
D gene: -; J gene: TRBJ1-1; V gene: TRBV13; CDR3 protein: CASSYYGTEAFF
D gene: -; J gene: TRBJ1-1; V gene: TRBV5-1; CDR3 protein: CASSTDPEAFF
D gene: -; J gene: TRBJ1-2; V gene: TRBV20-1; CDR3 protein: CSARDASLVPSRGGYTF
D gene: -; J gene: TRBJ1-2; V gene: TRBV3-1; CDR3 protein: CASSQDEGWDRSGYTF
D gene: TRBD1; J gene: TRBJ2-7; V gene: TRBV6-1; CDR3 protein: CASTPGTGWGEQYF
D gene: TRBD1; J gene: TRBJ2-1; V gene: TRBV5-1; CDR3 protein: CASSPRTGGDEQFF
D gene: -; J gene: TRBJ2-5; V gene: TRBV6-6; CDR3 protein: CASSYTQTQYF